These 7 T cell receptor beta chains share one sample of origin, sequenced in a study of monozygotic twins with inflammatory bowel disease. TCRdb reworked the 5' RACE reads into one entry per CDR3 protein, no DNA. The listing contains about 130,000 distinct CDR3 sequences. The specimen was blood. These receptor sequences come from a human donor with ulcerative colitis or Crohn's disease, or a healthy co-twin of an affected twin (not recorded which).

CDR3 loop: CASRKDRGSGELFF. The chain carries TRBV2 and TRBJ2-2; the D gene TCRdb calls, TRBD1, cannot be checked with no DNA. CDR3 size: 14 residues. Germline lookup yields CDR1 SNHLY and CDR2 FYNNEI.

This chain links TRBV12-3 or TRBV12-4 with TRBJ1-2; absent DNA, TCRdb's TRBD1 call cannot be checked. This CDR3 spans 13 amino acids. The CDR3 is CASSSGGSYGYTF.

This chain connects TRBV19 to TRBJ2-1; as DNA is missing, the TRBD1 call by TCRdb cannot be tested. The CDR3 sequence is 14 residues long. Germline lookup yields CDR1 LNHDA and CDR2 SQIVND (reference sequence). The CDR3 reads CASSITGSGNEQFF.

CDR3 sequence: CASSSNRGSANTEAFF. The chain is built from TRBV5-1 and TRBJ1-1; without DNA, the TCRdb call of TRBD1 cannot be checked. Germline V gene data show CDR1 as SGHRS and CDR2 as YFSETQ. The length of the CDR3 is 16 residues.

The CDR3 region is CASSRYNEQFF. The chain links TRBV4-1 to TRBJ2-1. CDR1 MGHRA and CDR2 YSYEKL come from the germline V gene. The CDR3 is 11 amino acids.

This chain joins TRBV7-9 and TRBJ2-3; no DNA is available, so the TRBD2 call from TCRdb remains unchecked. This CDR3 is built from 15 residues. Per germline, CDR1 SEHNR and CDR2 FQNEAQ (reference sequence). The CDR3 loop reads CASSFASGSADTQYF.

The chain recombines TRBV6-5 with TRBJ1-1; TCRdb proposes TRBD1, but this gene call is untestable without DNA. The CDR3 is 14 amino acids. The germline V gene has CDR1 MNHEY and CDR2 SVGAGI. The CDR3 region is CASSYGGGNTEAFF.